The 20 T cell receptor beta chains presented below share a single source sample, sequenced in a study of CD8 T cell repertoires and HIV-1 epitope variants. No antigens are known for them. Using immunoSEQ multiplex PCR, the repertoire was profiled, and TCRdb retains in-frame clones only, with some absent. Of 6,000 to 9,000 clones in the sample, around 64% were seen once. Sequenced: cultured CD8+ T cells derived from PBMCs. The receptors stem from a male donor with HIV.

The chain is built from TRBV27 and TRBJ2-1; D call uncertain. There are 17 residues in the CDR3. Trimming took off 4 bases at V and 0 bases at J, with 16 bases between the two ends. Germline lookup yields CDR1 MNHEY and CDR2 SMNVEV (reference sequence). CDR3 in DNA: TGTGCCAGCAGTTACGTAACATCCATGAGCTCCTACAATGAGCAGTTCTTC. Its protein is CASSYVTSMSSYNEQFF.

This chain connects TRBV10-3 to TRBJ2-7; 8 positions match TRBD1. The CDR3 spans 14 residues. V dropped 8 bases and J dropped 0; count of bases not matched to a gene: 6. Germline values: CDR1 ENHRY, CDR2 SYGVKD. The CDR3 DNA follows: TGTGCCATCGGCTCGACAGGGGACTCCTACGAGCAGTACTTC. Protein sequence: CAIGSTGDSYEQYF.

The rearrangement links TRBV28 to TRBJ2-7, with TRBD1 identical over 9 bases. CDR1 is MDHEN and CDR2 is SYDVKM in the germline V gene. There are 15 residues in the CDR3. V was pared by 2 bases and J by 3 bases, with 5 bases of the junction left unmatched. Here the CDR3 reads CASSLRTGADYEQYF. As DNA, the CDR3 is TGTGCCAGCAGTTTAAGGACAGGGGCGGACTACGAGCAGTACTTC.

CDR3 in DNA: TGTGCCAGCAGTTTAAATCGATACAATGAGCAGTTCTTC. Translation gives CASSLNRYNEQFF. This chain connects TRBV28 to TRBJ2-1, with no clear D. CDR1 and CDR2 (germline): MDHEN, SYDVKM. V lost 2 bases to trimming and J lost 4 bases, with 6 bases between them. This CDR3 comprises 13 residues.

Concerning this clone itself: Its ends do not fully match the called genes, so a read error is possible. The rearrangement joins TRBV7-7 to TRBJ2-5; 7 positions agree with TRBD2. CDR3 length: 15 residues. In germline, CDR1 is SSHAT, CDR2 FNYEAQ (reference sequence). The CDR3 DNA is TGTGCTAGCAGCTTAACGGTGGCGGGAGAAGAGACCCAGTACTTC. Translated: CASSLTVAGEETQYF.

The chain recombines TRBV28 with TRBJ2-1, with 8 bases that match TRBD1. CDR1 and CDR2 (germline): MDHEN, SYDVKM. V trimming: 5 bases; J trimming: 7 bases; junction bases outside the gene matches: 10. The CDR3 loop spans 15 amino acids. CDR3 sequence: CASSPPEDRANEQFF. The CDR3 DNA is TGTGCCAGCAGTCCCCCGGAGGACAGGGCGAATGAGCAGTTCTTC.

V gene TRBV28 combines with J gene TRBJ1-4, with D maybe TRBD1 (6 bases). CDR1 MDHEN and CDR2 SYDVKM come from the germline V gene. Trimming took off 0 bases at V and 0 bases at J, with 17 bases between the two ends. The CDR3 has 19 amino acids. The CDR3 loop is CASSLCYRGQGTTNEKLFF. Written as DNA, the CDR3 is TGTGCCAGCAGTTTATGCTACCGGGGGCAGGGGACAACTAATGAAAAACTGTTTTTT.

The chain uses TRBV28 and TRBJ2-2; possibly TRBD2 for D (6 bases). Germline V gene lookup returns CDR1 MDHEN and CDR2 SYDVKM. This CDR3 is 14 amino acids long. The V gene lost 5 bases and the J gene lost 6 bases, with 13 bases spanning the gap. CDR3 in DNA: TGTGCCAGCAGTGCGGGGCGGGTGGCCGGGGAGCTGTTTTTT. Translation gives CASSAGRVAGELFF. Full variable domain (missing parts from reference TRBV28 and TRBJ2-2): DVKVTQSSRYLVKRTGEKVFLECVQDMDHENMFWYRQDPGLGLRLIYFSYDVKMKEKGDIPEGYSVSREKKERFSLILESASTNQTSMYLCASSAGRVAGELFFGEGSRLTVL.

This clone was detected only a few times. This rearrangement joins TRBV2 to TRBJ2-7, with a weak D call TRBD2 (6 bases). Germline CDR1 reads SNHLY; CDR2 reads FYNNEI. Trimming stripped 3 bases from V and 0 bases from J, with 9 bases between. This CDR3 region has 14 residues. The CDR3 DNA reads TGTGCCAGCAGTGAGCGGGGATACTCCTACGAGCAGTACTTC. This sequence encodes CASSERGYSYEQYF. Full variable domain (rest looked up from reference TRBV2 and TRBJ2-7): EPEVTQTPSHQVTQMGQEVILRCVPISNHLYFYWYRQILGQKVEFLVSFYNNEISEKSEIFDDQFSVERPDGSNFTLKIRSTKLEDSAMYFCASSERGYSYEQYFGPGTRLTVT.

This clone was seen more than once but under ten times. J is TRBJ1-1 and V is TRBV2, with D hard to call. CDR1 SNHLY and CDR2 FYNNEI come from the germline V gene. V gave up 3 bases and J gave up 5 bases, with 4 bases separating them. CDR3 length: 11 residues. CDR3: CASSDDTEAFF. DNA of the CDR3: TGTGCCAGCAGTGATGATACTGAAGCTTTCTTT.

The sample holds a few counts of this clone. The J gene is TRBJ2-5, the V gene TRBV27; possible D gene TRBD2, 5 bases. From germline, CDR1 is MNHEY and CDR2 SMNVEV (reference sequence). Trimming took off 6 bases at V and 2 bases at J, with 16 bases between the two ends. The CDR3 runs 15 residues. The CDR3 is CASSSAGIDQETQYF. The CDR3 DNA reads as TGTGCCAGCAGCTCCGCCGGGATAGATCAAGAGACCCAGTACTTC.

The chain couples TRBV27 to TRBJ2-3; D remains unclear. Deletions cut 4 bases from V and 0 bases from J, with 5 bases between. Germline V CDR1 and CDR2: MNHEY, SMNVEV (reference sequence). CDR3 length: 13 amino acids. The CDR3 reads CASSWDSTDTQYF. CDR3 nucleotides: TGTGCCAGCAGTTGGGATAGCACAGATACGCAGTATTTT.

In this sample, this clone is large. The chain recombines TRBV4-3 with TRBJ2-3, with no clear D. The V gene lost 0 bases and the J gene lost 6 bases, with 16 bases spanning the gap. Germline V gene data show CDR1 as LGHNA and CDR2 as YSLEER. There are 16 residues in the CDR3. The CDR3 region is CASSQDRPSRADTQYF. As DNA, the CDR3 is TGCGCCAGCAGCCAAGACCGGCCCAGTAGGGCGGATACGCAGTATTTT.

V is TRBV27 and J is TRBJ2-5; no clear D gene. The V end was cut by 0 bases, the J end by 4 bases, with 9 bases between. The germline V gene has CDR1 MNHEY and CDR2 SMNVEV (reference sequence). The CDR3 is made up of 14 amino acids. The CDR3 protein is CASSLSPTAETQYF. CDR3 nucleotides: TGTGCCAGCAGTTTATCCCCGACCGCAGAGACCCAGTACTTC.

The gene calls are TRBV14 and TRBJ2-2; unclear D gene. The CDR3 extends over 14 amino acids. The germline V gene encodes CDR1 SGHDN and CDR2 FVKESK. Trimming took off 0 bases at V and 6 bases at J, with 8 bases between the two ends. The CDR3 bases are TGTGCCAGCAGCCAAGATGACTTCGCCGGGGAGCTGTTTTTT. The encoded protein is CASSQDDFAGELFF.

This chain uses TRBV21-1 with TRBJ2-7; the D segment call TRBD2 is taken from the table without a DNA check. TRBV21-1 is listed as a pseudogene. This CDR3 is 14 amino acids long. CDR3 nucleotides: TGTGCCAGCTGTCATAGCGGCAGCTCCTACGAGCAGTACTTC. Amino acid sequence: CASCHSGSSYEQYF.

A single count supports this clone. V and J are TRBV2 and TRBJ1-4; D uncertain. The ends were cut back, 7 bases at V and 0 bases at J, with 9 bases in the middle. Germline V CDR1 and CDR2: SNHLY, FYNNEI. The CDR3 runs 14 residues. In DNA, the CDR3 is TGTGCCAGCACGGCCGCCACAACTAATGAAAAACTGTTTTTT. This codes for CASTAATTNEKLFF.

V gene TRBV7-6 combines with J gene TRBJ2-3, with 8 bases that match TRBD1. Trimming removed 3 bases from V and 3 bases from J; junction bases left unmatched: 5. This CDR3 comprises 15 residues. The germline CDR1 and CDR2 sequences are SGHVS and FNYEAQ. The CDR3 loop is CASSFSGGETDTQYF. In DNA form, the CDR3 reads TGTGCCAGCAGCTTCTCAGGGGGCGAGACAGATACGCAGTATTTT.

This chain links TRBV7-9 with TRBJ2-5; D is perhaps TRBD2 (5 bases). CDR3 length: 14 residues. Trimming left V 5 bases short and J 1 base short, with 11 bases between. Per the germline V gene, CDR1 is SEHNR and CDR2 is FQNEAQ (reference sequence). Here the CDR3 DNA reads TGTGCCAGCAGCCACCCGGGATTCCAAGAGACCCAGTACTTC. This encodes CASSHPGFQETQYF.

This clone was counted once. The chain combines TRBV6-1 with TRBJ1-1; 8 nucleotides match TRBD1. From germline, CDR1 is MNHNS and CDR2 SASEGT. The CDR3 runs to 12 residues. V was clipped by 5 bases and J by 7 bases; unmatched bases: 3. The CDR3 DNA sequence: TGTGCCAGCAGTCGACAGGGGAATGAAGCTTTCTTT. Amino acids: CASSRQGNEAFF.